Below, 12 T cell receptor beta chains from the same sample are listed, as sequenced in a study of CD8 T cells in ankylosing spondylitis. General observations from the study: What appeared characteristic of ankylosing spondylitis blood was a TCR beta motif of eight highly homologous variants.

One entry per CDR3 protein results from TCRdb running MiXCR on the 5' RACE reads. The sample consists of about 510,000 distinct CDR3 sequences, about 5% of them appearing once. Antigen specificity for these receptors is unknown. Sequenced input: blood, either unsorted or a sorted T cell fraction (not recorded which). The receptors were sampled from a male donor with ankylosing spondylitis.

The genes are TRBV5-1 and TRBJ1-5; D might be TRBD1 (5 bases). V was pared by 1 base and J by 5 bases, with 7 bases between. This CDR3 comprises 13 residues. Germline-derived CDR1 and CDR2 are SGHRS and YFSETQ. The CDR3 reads CASSLMTDQPQHF. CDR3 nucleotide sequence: TGCGCCAGCAGCTTGATGACAGATCAGCCCCAGCATTTT.

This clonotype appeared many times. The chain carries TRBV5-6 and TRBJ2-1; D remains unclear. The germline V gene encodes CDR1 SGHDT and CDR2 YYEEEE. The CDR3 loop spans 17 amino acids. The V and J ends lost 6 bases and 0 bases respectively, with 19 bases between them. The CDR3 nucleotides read TGTGCCAGCACCGCCTTCGGGTGGCAGAGCTCCTACAATGAGCAGTTCTTC. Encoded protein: CASTAFGWQSSYNEQFF.

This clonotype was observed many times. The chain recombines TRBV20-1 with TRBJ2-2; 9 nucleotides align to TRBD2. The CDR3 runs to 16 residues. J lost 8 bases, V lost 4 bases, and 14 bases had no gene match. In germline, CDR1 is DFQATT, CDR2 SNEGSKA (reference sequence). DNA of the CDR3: TGCAGTGCTAAGCATGGAACTAGCGGGTTCCAAGGGGAGCTGTTTTTT. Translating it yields CSAKHGTSGFQGELFF.

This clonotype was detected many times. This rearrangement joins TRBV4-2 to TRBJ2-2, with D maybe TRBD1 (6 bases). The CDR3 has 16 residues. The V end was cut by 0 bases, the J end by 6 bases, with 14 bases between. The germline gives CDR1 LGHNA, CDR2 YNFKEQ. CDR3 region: CASSQDIDRFAGELFF. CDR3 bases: TGTGCCAGCAGCCAAGATATTGACAGGTTCGCCGGGGAGCTGTTTTTT.

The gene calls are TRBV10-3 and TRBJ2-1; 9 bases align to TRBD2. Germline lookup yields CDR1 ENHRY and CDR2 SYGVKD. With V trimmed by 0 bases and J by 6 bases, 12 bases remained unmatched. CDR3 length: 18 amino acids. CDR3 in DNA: TGTGCCATCAGTGAGTCACGTACCCGTGTACTAGCGGGCAATGAGCAGTTCTTC. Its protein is CAISESRTRVLAGNEQFF.

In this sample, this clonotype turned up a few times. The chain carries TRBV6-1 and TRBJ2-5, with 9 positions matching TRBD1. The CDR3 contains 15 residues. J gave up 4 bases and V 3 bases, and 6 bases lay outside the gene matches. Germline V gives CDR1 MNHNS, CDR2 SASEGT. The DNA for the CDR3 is TGTGCCAGCAGTGAGGGACAGGGAGTGGGAGAGACCCAGTACTTC. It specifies CASSEGQGVGETQYF.

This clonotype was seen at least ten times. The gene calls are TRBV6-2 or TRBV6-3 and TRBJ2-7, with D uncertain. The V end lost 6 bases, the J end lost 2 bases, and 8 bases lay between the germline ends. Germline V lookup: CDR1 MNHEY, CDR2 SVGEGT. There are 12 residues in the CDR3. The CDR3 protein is CASSYLTYEQYF. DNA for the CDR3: TGTGCCAGCAGCTACCTAACCTACGAGCAGTACTTC.

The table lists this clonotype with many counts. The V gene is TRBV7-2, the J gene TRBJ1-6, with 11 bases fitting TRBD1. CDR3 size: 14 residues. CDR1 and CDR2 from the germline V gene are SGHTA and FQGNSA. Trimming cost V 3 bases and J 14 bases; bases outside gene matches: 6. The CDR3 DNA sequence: TGTGCCAGCAGCTTCGGGACAGGGGGAAAGACCCTCCACTTT. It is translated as CASSFGTGGKTLHF.

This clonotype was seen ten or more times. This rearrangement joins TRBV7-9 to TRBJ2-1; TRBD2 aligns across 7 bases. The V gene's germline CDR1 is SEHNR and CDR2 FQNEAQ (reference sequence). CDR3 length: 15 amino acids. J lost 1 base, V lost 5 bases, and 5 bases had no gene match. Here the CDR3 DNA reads TGTGCCAGCAGCAGCAGCGGGGTTTCCTACAATGAGCAGTTCTTC. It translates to CASSSSGVSYNEQFF.

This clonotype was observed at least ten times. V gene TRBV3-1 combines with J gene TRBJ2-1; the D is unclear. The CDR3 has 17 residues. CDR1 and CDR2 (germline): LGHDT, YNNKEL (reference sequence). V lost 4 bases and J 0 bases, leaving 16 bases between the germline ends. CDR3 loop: CASSPTIEFSSYNEQFF. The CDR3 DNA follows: TGTGCCAGCAGCCCTACCATCGAGTTTAGCTCCTACAATGAGCAGTTCTTC.

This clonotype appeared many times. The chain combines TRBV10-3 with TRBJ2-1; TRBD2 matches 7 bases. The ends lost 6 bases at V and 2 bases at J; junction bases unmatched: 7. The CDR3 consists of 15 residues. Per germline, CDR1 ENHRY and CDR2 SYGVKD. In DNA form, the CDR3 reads TGTGCCATCAGCAAAAGCGGGGTGACCTACAATGAGCAGTTCTTC. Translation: CAISKSGVTYNEQFF.

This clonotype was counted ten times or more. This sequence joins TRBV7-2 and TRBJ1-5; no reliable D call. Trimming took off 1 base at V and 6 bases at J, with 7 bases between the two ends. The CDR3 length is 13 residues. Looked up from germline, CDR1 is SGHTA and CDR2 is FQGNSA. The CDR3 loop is CASSLGEGQPQHF. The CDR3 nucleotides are TGTGCCAGCAGCTTAGGGGAAGGTCAGCCCCAGCATTTT.